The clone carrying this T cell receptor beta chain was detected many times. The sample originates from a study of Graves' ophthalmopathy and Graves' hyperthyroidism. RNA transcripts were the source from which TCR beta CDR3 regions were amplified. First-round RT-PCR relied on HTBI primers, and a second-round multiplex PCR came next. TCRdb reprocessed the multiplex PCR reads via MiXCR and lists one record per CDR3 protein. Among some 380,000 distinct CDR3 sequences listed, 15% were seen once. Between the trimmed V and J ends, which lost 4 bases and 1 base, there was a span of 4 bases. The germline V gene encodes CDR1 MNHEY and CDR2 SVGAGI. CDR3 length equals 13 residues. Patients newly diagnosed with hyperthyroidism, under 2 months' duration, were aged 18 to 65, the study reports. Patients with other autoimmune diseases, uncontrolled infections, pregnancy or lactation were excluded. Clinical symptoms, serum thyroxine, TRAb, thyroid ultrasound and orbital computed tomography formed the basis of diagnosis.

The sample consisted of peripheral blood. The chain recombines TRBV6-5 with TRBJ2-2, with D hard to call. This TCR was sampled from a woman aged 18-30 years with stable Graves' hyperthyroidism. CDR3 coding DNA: TGTGCCAGCAGTTCCGGGAACACCGGGGAGCTGTTTTTT. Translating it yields CASSSGNTGELFF.